This T cell receptor (beta chain) was captured by sequencing in a study of blood T cells in healthy people across ages (dated by TCRdb to 2013 to 2016). General notes on the study: In model experiments, roughly one uniquely barcoded TCR beta cDNA molecule per two T cells was captured by template switching. The study analyzed two additional independent replicas of 1 million unique cDNA reads from the same blood draw for two donors, one aged 18 to 29 and one aged 80 or older. Donors of different ages were randomly distributed across sequencing lanes to avoid experimental bias. Donors were grouped into four age groups: young (average roughly 16 years), middle-aged (39), aged (roughly 67) and long-lived (about 90). The study measured age-related changes in TCR beta repertoire diversity using deep sequencing normalized with unique cDNA molecular identifiers.

The donors were around 39 Caucasian individuals from Russia, aged 6 to 90 years, who were systemically healthy. Roughly 10 milliliters of peripheral blood were drawn from each donor into EDTA-treated Vacutainer tubes. Ficoll-Paque density-gradient centrifugation was used to isolate PBMCs, with at least 7 million obtained per sample. Total RNA, at least 5 micrograms per sample, was extracted from PBMCs with Trizol reagent. The percentages of naive CD45RAhigh/CD27high T cells were determined by flow cytometry on a PBMC aliquot from every donor. Summary of the overall study and its limitations: Observed TCR beta diversity per million T cells fell roughly linearly with age, and a significant reduction was already apparent by age approximately 40. Donor CMV infection status was unknown, potentially confounding age-related changes in expanded clonotypes. Conclusive comparison of naive and antigen-experienced compartments was prevented by the profiling of bulk unsorted PBMCs. There was a strong correlation between observed TCR beta diversity and the percentage of naive T cells measured by flow cytometry. Estimates of total diversity based on one million sequenced T cells were regarded as lower bounds and as underestimates. Compared with the aged group, more naive CD4+ T cells, fewer expanded clones and increased TCR diversity were shown by the long-lived group, suggesting age selection.

Receptors were amplified or captured by 5' RACE. Sequenced on an Illumina HiSeq 2500. A second roughly 6 to 11 cycle PCR used a sample-barcoded 5' primer and a J-beta primer mix. A unique molecular identifier was introduced onto each TCR beta cDNA molecule by a template-switch 5' adaptor carrying 12 random nucleotides. Each sample yielded at least 2.5 million CDR3-containing paired-end reads. First-strand cDNA synthesis was performed from all RNA using the Mint cDNA synthesis kit, with priming by a TRBC-specific oligonucleotide. After uracil-DNA glycosylase treatment, a first 18-cycle PCR used universal primers M1SS and BC2_uni_R on all cDNA. On the study's bioinformatics: Normalization of each sample was performed by random selection of 1 million high-quality reads, each carrying a distinct molecular identifier. Instead of being binned into consensus sequences, reads that shared molecular identifiers were thrown out. CDR3 identification, clonotype clustering and error correction used MiTCR with a Q25 quality threshold and the strictest error-elimination algorithm. A nonparametric unseen species model using Euler transformation provided a lower-bound estimate of total TCR beta diversity. The raw public reads went through TCRdb reprocessing: fastp at Q25, MiXCR clone calling, in-frame beta chains kept. Each CDR3 protein appears once, grouped with its most common genes and DNA. The authors' filters were not applied to this entry. In this sample the table shows over 600,000 distinct CDR3 sequences, 56% of which occur a single time. Roughly 26% of the sample lies in the top ten.

On this clonotype itself: Its target antigen remains unknown. No much larger clone is present one base from it, and per-base qualities are unavailable.

The junction shows trimming of 0 bases on V and 1 base on J, plus 7 bases between the germline ends. As encoded in the germline V gene, CDR1 is SGHRS while CDR2 is YFSETQ. The CDR3 holds 14 amino acids from the cysteine to the phenylalanine. Only CDR3 DNA is held: 42 bases, read in frame from base 1. Sequencing was carried out using blood. The TCR originated in a man aged 40-55 years in good health. The sequence is built from TRBV5-1 and TRBJ2-5; TRBD1 is a possible D gene, resting on 5 matching bases. The CDR3 in this case is CASSLDRSQETQYF. In nucleotides, the sequence is TGCGCCAGCAGCTTGGACAGGAGCCAAGAGACCCAGTACTTC.